Presented here are 27 T cell receptor beta chains from one specimen sequenced in a study of T cell repertoires in cytomegalovirus infection. No cognate antigen is known for these TCRs. TCRdb used MiXCR to reprocess the reads, holding one entry per CDR3 protein. The data contain around 800,000 distinct CDR3 sequences, 32% of them seen just once; the ten biggest clones take up roughly 12%. The sample here was cultured CD8+ T cells from PBMCs, taken from culture after CMV antigen stimulation. The receptors were sampled from a human donor in good health (CMV status not recorded). Some clones in this sample may be carry-over from other donors' samples.

This clonotype showed up many times. V gene TRBV5-5 combines with J gene TRBJ2-2; TRBD1 agrees at 7 bases. Per the germline V gene, CDR1 is SGHKS and CDR2 is YYEKEE (reference sequence). The CDR3 extends over 15 amino acids. The V segment lost 4 bases and the J segment 4 bases; nucleotides outside the gene matches: 7. In DNA form, the CDR3 reads TGTGCCAGCAGCCCGACAGGGTCAACCACCGGGGAGCTGTTTTTT. Its protein product is CASSPTGSTTGELFF. Full variable domain (missing parts from reference TRBV5-5 and TRBJ2-2): DAGVTQSPTHLIKTRGQQVTLRCSPISGHKSVSWYQQVLGQGPQFIFQYYEKEERGRGNFPDRFSARQFPNYSSELNVNALLLGDSALYLCASSPTGSTTGELFFGEGSRLTVL.

This clonotype was observed at least ten times. CDR3 DNA sequence: TGTGCCAGCAGCCCCGGGACTAAATATAGCAATCAGCCCCAGCATTTT. Amino acids: CASSPGTKYSNQPQHF. This chain uses TRBV7-2 with TRBJ1-5, with D maybe TRBD1 (5 bases). Germline CDR1 is SGHTA and CDR2 is FQGNSA. Trimming pared 5 bases from V and 0 bases from J, leaving 14 bases between. The CDR3 has 16 amino acids.

A few counts support this clonotype. The V gene is TRBV7-4, the J gene TRBJ2-7; D gene uncertain. The germline gives CDR1 SGHVT, CDR2 SQSDAQ. Deletions cut 5 bases from V and 4 bases from J, with 12 bases between. The CDR3 spans 13 residues. The CDR3 here is CASSDPQKYEQYF. The CDR3 region has the DNA TGTGCCAGCAGCGACCCCCAGAAGTACGAGCAGTACTTC.

In its sample, this clonotype was seen a few times. The chain links TRBV11-1 to TRBJ2-3; the D gene is possibly TRBD2 (5 bases). Germline assignment: CDR1 SGHAT and CDR2 FQDESV (reference sequence). Trimming took off 3 bases at V and 2 bases at J, with 15 bases between the two ends. The CDR3 is made up of 16 amino acids. The CDR3 DNA follows: TGTGCCAGCAGCTTTGTGAGGGCGAGTTTCACAGATACGCAGTATTTT. This translates into CASSFVRASFTDTQYF.

This chain connects TRBV2 to TRBJ1-5; possibly TRBD1 for D (6 bases). Germline CDR1 reads SNHLY; CDR2 reads FYNNEI. The CDR3 has 14 amino acids. Trimming removed 6 bases at V and 2 bases at J, with 11 bases between. The CDR3 loop reads CASRDSGGNQPQHF. The DNA for the CDR3 is TGTGCCAGCAGGGACAGCGGGGGCAATCAGCCCCAGCATTTT.

The sample holds a few counts of this clonotype. The gene calls are TRBV4-1 and TRBJ2-5; D gene ambiguous. Germline V CDR1 and CDR2: MGHRA, YSYEKL. This CDR3 has 14 residues. V dropped 3 bases and J dropped 1 base, with 9 bases sitting between them. The CDR3 loop is CASSHRGVQETQYF. CDR3 DNA: TGCGCCAGCAGCCATAGAGGTGTCCAAGAGACCCAGTACTTC.

This chain uses TRBV29-1 with TRBJ2-3; 8 bases are a match to TRBD2. Trimming removed 3 bases from V and 1 base from J; junction bases left unmatched: 0. CDR3 size: 13 residues. Germline CDR1 and CDR2: SQVTM and ANQGSEA. This chain's CDR3 is CSVDGGGTDTQYF. The CDR3, as DNA: TGCAGCGTTGACGGGGGGGGCACAGATACGCAGTATTTT.

The genes are TRBV19 and TRBJ1-2; weak D call: TRBD1 (5 bases). This CDR3 has 17 amino acids. CDR1 is LNHDA and CDR2 is SQIVND in the germline V gene (reference sequence). Trimming stripped 0 bases from V and 4 bases from J, with 18 bases between. The CDR3 region has the DNA TGTGCCAGTAGTATAGACCCCCCCGACAGTTACCGCTATGGCTACACCTTC. This codes for CASSIDPPDSYRYGYTF.

Only a few counts were recorded for this clonotype. The chain couples TRBV6-4 to TRBJ1-1, with TRBD1 identical over 10 bases. V was pared by 7 bases and J by 3 bases, with 11 bases of the junction left unmatched. This CDR3 has 16 amino acids. Germline lookup yields CDR1 MRHNA and CDR2 SNTAGT. DNA for the CDR3: TGTGCCAGCACTAGGCGACCGGACAGGGGGGACACTGAAGCTTTCTTT. This gives the protein CASTRRPDRGDTEAFF.

This clonotype was recorded a few times. The chain employs TRBV7-8 and TRBJ1-5; tentatively, D is TRBD1 (6 bases). Trimming removed 5 bases from V and 7 bases from J, with 15 bases in between. The CDR3 is 14 amino acids. Germline V lookup: CDR1 SGHVS, CDR2 FQNEAQ. CDR3 sequence reads: CASSLGGGYQPQHF. DNA of the CDR3: TGTGCCAGCAGCCTAGGAGGGGGTTACCAGCCCCAGCATTTT.

The chain links TRBV12-3 or TRBV12-4 to TRBJ1-4; D gene ambiguous. The CDR3 length is 15 residues. The V end was cut by 8 bases, the J end by 3 bases, with 16 bases between. This chain's CDR3 is CASSSILAPNEKLFF. CDR3 nucleotide sequence: TGTGCCAGCTCCAGCATCCTGGCCCCTAATGAAAAACTGTTTTTT.

The rearrangement joins TRBV6-2 or TRBV6-3 to TRBJ2-1; 9 positions match TRBD2. CDR1 and CDR2 (germline): MNHEY, SVGEGT. CDR3 length: 15 residues. With V trimmed by 5 bases and J by 7 bases, 9 bases remained unmatched. The CDR3 sequence is CASSPSSGGRNEQFF. The CDR3 DNA is TGTGCCAGCAGTCCGAGTAGCGGGGGTAGGAATGAGCAGTTCTTC.

The genes are TRBV7-6 and TRBJ2-5; tentatively, D is TRBD1 (5 bases). The CDR3 extends over 15 amino acids. Trimming cost V 4 bases and J 0 bases, with 12 bases left between them. CDR1 is SGHVS and CDR2 is FNYEAQ in the germline V gene. This CDR3 reads CASSSTSTDQETQYF. In DNA, the CDR3 is TGTGCCAGCAGCTCCACTTCGACAGACCAAGAGACCCAGTACTTC.

The gene calls are TRBV2 and TRBJ1-3; TRBD1 matches at 7 bases. Trimming took 6 bases from V and 4 from J; bases not matched to a gene: 6. Looked up from germline, CDR1 is SNHLY and CDR2 is FYNNEI. The CDR3 has 14 residues. CDR3 protein: CASRGQVSGNTIYF. As DNA, the CDR3 is TGTGCCAGCAGAGGACAGGTTTCAGGAAACACCATATATTTT.

The V call is TRBV2, the J call TRBJ1-5, with a possible D match to TRBD1 (6 bases). Trimming pared 4 bases from V and 3 bases from J, leaving 10 bases between. This CDR3 has 14 amino acids. CDR1 is SNHLY, CDR2 FYNNEI, per germline. The CDR3 DNA is TGTGCCAGCAGTGGGAGGACAGACAATCAGCCCCAGCATTTT. The encoded protein is CASSGRTDNQPQHF.

This clonotype was seen many times. This sequence joins TRBV6-1 and TRBJ1-1; D uncertain. The CDR3 contains 12 residues. The V gene lost 5 bases and the J gene lost 4 bases, with 8 bases spanning the gap. Looked up from germline, CDR1 is MNHNS and CDR2 is SASEGT. The CDR3 protein is CASSSGVTEAFF. Written as DNA, the CDR3 is TGTGCCAGCAGTTCTGGGGTCACTGAAGCTTTCTTT.

V gene TRBV2 combines with J gene TRBJ1-1; D may be TRBD1 (6 bases). The CDR3 contains 15 residues. Germline CDR1 reads SNHLY; CDR2 reads FYNNEI. V was pared by 0 bases and J by 0 bases, with 8 bases between. The CDR3 reads CASSEARGVNTEAFF. DNA for the CDR3: TGTGCCAGCAGTGAAGCGAGGGGGGTGAACACTGAAGCTTTCTTT. The variable domain in full, completed from reference TRBV2 and TRBJ1-1, reads EPEVTQTPSHQVTQMGQEVILRCVPISNHLYFYWYRQILGQKVEFLVSFYNNEISEKSEIFDDQFSVERPDGSNFTLKIRSTKLEDSAMYFCASSEARGVNTEAFFGQGTRLTVV.

The chain couples TRBV9 to TRBJ1-2; 8 bases agree with TRBD1. Germline V gene data show CDR1 as SGDLS and CDR2 as YYNGEE. J was trimmed by 4 bases and V by 6 bases; bases with no gene match: 14. The CDR3 extends over 16 amino acids. The CDR3 loop is CASTPGTGGGSYGYTF. For the CDR3, the DNA is TGTGCCAGCACCCCCGGGACAGGTGGAGGTAGCTATGGCTACACCTTC. The full variable domain, in which reference TRBV9 and TRBJ1-2 provide the parts outside the CDR3, is DSGVTQTPKHLITATGQRVTLRCSPRSGDLSVYWYQQSLDQGLQFLIQYYNGEERAKGNILERFSAQQFPDLHSELNLSSLELGDSALYFCASTPGTGGGSYGYTFGSGTRLTVV.

The sample holds a few counts of this clonotype. The chain has TRBV19 and TRBJ1-2, with D possibly being TRBD1 (5 bases). V lost 3 bases, J lost 8 bases, and 10 bases lay in between. The germline CDR1 and CDR2 sequences are LNHDA and SQIVND (reference sequence). CDR3 length equals 12 residues. The CDR3 DNA is TGTGCCAGTAGTATGTCAGGGAACGGCTACACCTTC. Translating gives CASSMSGNGYTF.

This clonotype was detected a few times. The rearrangement links TRBV20-1 to TRBJ1-1; D not certain. This CDR3 is built from 14 residues. CDR1 DFQATT and CDR2 SNEGSKA come from the germline V gene (reference sequence). Trimming removed 4 bases from V and 0 bases from J, with 12 bases in between. This chain's CDR3 is CSATPGVLNTEAFF. CDR3 in DNA: TGCAGTGCTACCCCCGGGGTGCTGAACACTGAAGCTTTCTTT.

Ten or more counts support this clonotype. This rearrangement joins TRBV7-3 to TRBJ2-3, with 11 bases matching TRBD2. The J segment lost 6 bases and the V segment lost 4 bases, leaving 6 bases of the junction unmatched. This CDR3 region has 15 residues. The germline V gene encodes CDR1 SGHTA and CDR2 FQGTGA. The CDR3: CASSSTSGVMDTQYF. The CDR3 DNA reads as TGTGCCAGCAGCTCGACTAGCGGGGTGATGGATACGCAGTATTTT.

This sequence joins TRBV12-3 or TRBV12-4 and TRBJ1-2; D not resolved. V was trimmed by 5 bases and J by 7 bases, leaving 20 bases between them. The CDR3 totals 15 residues. DNA of the CDR3: TGTGCCAGCAGTCTTGGACTAGCTAGGTTGGGTGGCTACACCTTC. Its protein is CASSLGLARLGGYTF.

The CDR3 DNA reads TGTGCCAGCAGCCCTAGGACTAGCGGGCTGTACAATGAGCAGTTCTTC. Its protein is CASSPRTSGLYNEQFF. V gene TRBV7-6 combines with J gene TRBJ2-1; 11 nucleotides line up with TRBD2. The CDR3 covers 16 residues. Germline CDR1 reads SGHVS; CDR2 reads FNYEAQ. The V segment lost 5 bases and the J segment 4 bases; nucleotides outside the gene matches: 7.

This rearrangement joins TRBV27 to TRBJ2-2, with D possibly matching TRBD2 (6 bases). Trimming took off 7 bases at V and 4 bases at J, with 22 bases between the two ends. Germline assignment: CDR1 MNHEY and CDR2 SMNVEV (reference sequence). This CDR3 comprises 17 residues. This CDR3 reads CASTSAGLTTGTGELFF. The CDR3 bases are TGTGCCAGCACCTCGGCGGGACTGACTACCGGCACCGGGGAGCTGTTTTTT.

This clonotype has only a few counts. The chain combines TRBV7-6 with TRBJ2-3, with D maybe TRBD1 (6 bases). V lost 1 base, J lost 3 bases, and 11 bases lay in between. CDR1 SGHVS and CDR2 FNYEAQ come from the germline V gene. CDR3 length: 15 amino acids. CDR3 DNA sequence: TGTGCCAGCAGCTTAGTGCAGGGGAAGACAGATACGCAGTATTTT. This codes for CASSLVQGKTDTQYF.

The V call is TRBV19, the J call TRBJ2-3; D is possibly TRBD1 or TRBD2 (5 bases each). There are 12 residues in the CDR3. Germline V gene data show CDR1 as LNHDA and CDR2 as SQIVND (reference sequence). V lost 10 bases to trimming and J lost 2 bases, with 10 bases between them. The CDR3 reads CATWDHTDTQYF. The CDR3 DNA reads as TGTGCCACCTGGGACCACACAGATACGCAGTATTTT.

The V call is TRBV4-1, the J call TRBJ2-1, with D possibly TRBD2 on 5 matching bases. The CDR3 loop spans 16 amino acids. CDR1 and CDR2 (germline): MGHRA, YSYEKL. The V gene lost 4 bases and the J gene lost 8 bases, with 21 bases spanning the gap. CDR3 sequence reads: CASSLRRLATEDEQFF. The CDR3 coding sequence is TGCGCCAGCAGCCTTCGGCGGCTAGCAACCGAGGATGAGCAGTTCTTC.